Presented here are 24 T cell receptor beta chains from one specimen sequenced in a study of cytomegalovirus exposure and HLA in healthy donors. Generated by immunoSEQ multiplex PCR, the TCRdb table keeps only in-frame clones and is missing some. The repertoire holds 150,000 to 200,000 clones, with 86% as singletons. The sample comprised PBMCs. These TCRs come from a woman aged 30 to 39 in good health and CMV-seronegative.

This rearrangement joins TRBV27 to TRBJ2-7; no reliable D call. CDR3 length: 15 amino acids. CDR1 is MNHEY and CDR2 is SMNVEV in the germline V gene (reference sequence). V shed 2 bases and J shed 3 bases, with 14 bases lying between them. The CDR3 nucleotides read TGTGCCAGCAGTTTAAGTCGGCGGCAGCTCTACGAGCAGTACTTC. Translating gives CASSLSRRQLYEQYF.

The CDR3 here is CASSRGQGGSYNEQFF. Written as DNA, the CDR3 is TGTGCCAGCTCACGGGGACAGGGGGGCTCCTACAATGAGCAGTTCTTC. This chain joins TRBV18 and TRBJ2-1; TRBD1 agrees at 11 bases. The V segment lost 4 bases and the J segment 0 bases; nucleotides outside the gene matches: 2. The CDR3 loop spans 16 amino acids. Germline V gene sequence: CDR1 KGHSH, CDR2 LQKENI. The complete variable domain, with remaining parts taken from reference TRBV18 and TRBJ2-1, reads NAGVMQNPRHLVRRRGQEARLRCSPMKGHSHVYWYRQLPEEGLKFMVYLQKENIIDESGMPKERFSAEFPKEGPSILRIQQVVRGDSAAYFCASSRGQGGSYNEQFFGPGTRLTVL.

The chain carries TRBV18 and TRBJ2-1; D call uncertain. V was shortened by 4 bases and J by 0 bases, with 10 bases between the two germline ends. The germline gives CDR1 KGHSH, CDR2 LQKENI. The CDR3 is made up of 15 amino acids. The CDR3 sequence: CASSLGTSSYNEQFF. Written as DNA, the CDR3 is TGTGCCAGCTCACTTGGAACATCCTCCTACAATGAGCAGTTCTTC.

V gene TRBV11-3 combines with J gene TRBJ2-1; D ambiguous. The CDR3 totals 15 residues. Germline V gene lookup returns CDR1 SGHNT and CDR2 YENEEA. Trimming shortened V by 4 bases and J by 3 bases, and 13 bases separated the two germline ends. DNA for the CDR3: TGTGCCAGCAGCTCCGAATCTCTAGGCTACAATGAGCAGTTCTTC. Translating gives CASSSESLGYNEQFF.

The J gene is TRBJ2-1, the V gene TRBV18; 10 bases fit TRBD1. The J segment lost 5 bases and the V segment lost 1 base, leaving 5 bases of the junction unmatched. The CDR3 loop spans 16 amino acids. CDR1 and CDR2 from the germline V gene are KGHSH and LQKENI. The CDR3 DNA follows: TGTGCCAGCTCACCACTTGGACAGGGGGTAAACAATGAGCAGTTCTTC. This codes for CASSPLGQGVNNEQFF.

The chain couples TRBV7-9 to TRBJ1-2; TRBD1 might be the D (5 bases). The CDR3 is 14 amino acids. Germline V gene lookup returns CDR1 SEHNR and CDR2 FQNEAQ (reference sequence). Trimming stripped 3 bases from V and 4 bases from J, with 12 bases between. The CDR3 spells CASSFPQGAYGYTF. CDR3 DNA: TGTGCCAGCAGCTTCCCCCAGGGCGCCTATGGCTACACCTTC.

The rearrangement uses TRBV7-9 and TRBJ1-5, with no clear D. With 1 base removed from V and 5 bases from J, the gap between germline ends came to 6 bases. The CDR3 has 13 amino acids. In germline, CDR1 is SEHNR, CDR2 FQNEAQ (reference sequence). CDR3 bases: TGTGCCAGCAGCTTAGTTGAGTATCAGCCCCAGCATTTT. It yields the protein CASSLVEYQPQHF. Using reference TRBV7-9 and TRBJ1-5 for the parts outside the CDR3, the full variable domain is DTGVSQNPRHKITKRGQNVTFRCDPISEHNRLYWYRQTLGQGPEFLTYFQNEAQLEKSRLLSDRFSAERPKGSFSTLEIQRTEQGDSAMYLCASSLVEYQPQHFGDGTRLSIL.

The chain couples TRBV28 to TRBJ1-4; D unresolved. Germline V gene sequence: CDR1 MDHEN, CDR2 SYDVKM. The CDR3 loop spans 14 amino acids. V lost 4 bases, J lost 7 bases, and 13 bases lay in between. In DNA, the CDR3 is TGTGCCAGCAGTTCCCGCACGAATGGTGAAAAACTGTTTTTT. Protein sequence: CASSSRTNGEKLFF. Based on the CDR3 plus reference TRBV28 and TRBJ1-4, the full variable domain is DVKVTQSSRYLVKRTGEKVFLECVQDMDHENMFWYRQDPGLGLRLIYFSYDVKMKEKGDIPEGYSVSREKKERFSLILESASTNQTSMYLCASSSRTNGEKLFFGSGTQLSVL.

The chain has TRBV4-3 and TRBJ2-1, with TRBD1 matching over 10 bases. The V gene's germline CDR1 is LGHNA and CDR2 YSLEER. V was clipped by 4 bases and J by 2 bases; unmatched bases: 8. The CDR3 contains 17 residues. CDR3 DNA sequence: TGCGCCAGCAGCCGAGAATCCGGGACAGGGGCCTACAATGAGCAGTTCTTC. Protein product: CASSRESGTGAYNEQFF.

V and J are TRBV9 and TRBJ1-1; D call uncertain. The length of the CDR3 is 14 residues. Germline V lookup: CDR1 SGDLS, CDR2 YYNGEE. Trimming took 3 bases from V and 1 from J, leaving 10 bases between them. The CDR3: CASSGGITNTEAFF. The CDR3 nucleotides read TGTGCCAGCAGCGGCGGGATCACGAACACTGAAGCTTTCTTT. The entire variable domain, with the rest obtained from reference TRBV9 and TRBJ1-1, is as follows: DSGVTQTPKHLITATGQRVTLRCSPRSGDLSVYWYQQSLDQGLQFLIQYYNGEERAKGNILERFSAQQFPDLHSELNLSSLELGDSALYFCASSGGITNTEAFFGQGTRLTVV.

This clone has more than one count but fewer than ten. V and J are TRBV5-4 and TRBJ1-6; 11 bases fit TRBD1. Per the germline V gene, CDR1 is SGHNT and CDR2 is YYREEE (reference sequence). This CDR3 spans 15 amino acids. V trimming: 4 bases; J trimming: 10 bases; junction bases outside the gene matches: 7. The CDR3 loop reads CASSGDRGGTSPLHF. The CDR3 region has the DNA TGTGCCAGCAGCGGGGACAGGGGGGGTACCTCACCCCTCCACTTT.

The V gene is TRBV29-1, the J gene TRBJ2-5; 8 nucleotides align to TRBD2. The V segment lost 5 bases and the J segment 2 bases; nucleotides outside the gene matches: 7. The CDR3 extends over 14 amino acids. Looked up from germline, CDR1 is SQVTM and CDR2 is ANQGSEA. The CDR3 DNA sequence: TGCAGCGTTACTAGCGGACCCACTCAAGAGACCCAGTACTTC. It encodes CSVTSGPTQETQYF.

In nucleotides, the CDR3 is TGTGCCAGCAGTCTGAGGTTAGGGTCTAATCAGCCCCAGCATTTT. As protein: CASSLRLGSNQPQHF. The chain has TRBV28 and TRBJ1-5, with D uncertain. The CDR3 runs to 15 residues. Trimming left V 5 bases short and J 4 bases short, with 15 bases between. The V gene's germline CDR1 is MDHEN and CDR2 SYDVKM.

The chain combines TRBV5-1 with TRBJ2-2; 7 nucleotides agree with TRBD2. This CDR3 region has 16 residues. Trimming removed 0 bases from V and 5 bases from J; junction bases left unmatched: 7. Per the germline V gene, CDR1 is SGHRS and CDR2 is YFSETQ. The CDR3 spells CASSLAMAGVTGELFF. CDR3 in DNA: TGCGCCAGCAGCTTGGCCATGGCGGGAGTAACCGGGGAGCTGTTTTTT.

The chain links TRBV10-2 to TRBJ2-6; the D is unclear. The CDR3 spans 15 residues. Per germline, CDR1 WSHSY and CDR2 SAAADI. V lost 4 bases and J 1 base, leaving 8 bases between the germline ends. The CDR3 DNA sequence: TGCGCCAGCAGTGTGGTTGGATCTGGGGCCAACGTCCTGACTTTC. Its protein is CASSVVGSGANVLTF.

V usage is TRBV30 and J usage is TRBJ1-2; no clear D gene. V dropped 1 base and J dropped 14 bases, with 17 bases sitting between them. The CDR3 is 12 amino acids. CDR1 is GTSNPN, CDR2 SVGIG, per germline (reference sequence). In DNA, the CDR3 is TGTGCCTGGAGTGGGTCCTTCACCCTCCGGACCTTC. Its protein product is CAWSGSFTLRTF.

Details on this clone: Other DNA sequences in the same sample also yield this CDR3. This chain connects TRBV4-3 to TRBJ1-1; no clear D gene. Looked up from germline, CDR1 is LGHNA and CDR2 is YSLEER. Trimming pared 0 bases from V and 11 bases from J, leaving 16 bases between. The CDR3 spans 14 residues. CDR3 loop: CASSQESEHYEAFF. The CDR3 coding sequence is TGCGCCAGCAGCCAAGAGTCCGAGCACTATGAGGCTTTCTTT.

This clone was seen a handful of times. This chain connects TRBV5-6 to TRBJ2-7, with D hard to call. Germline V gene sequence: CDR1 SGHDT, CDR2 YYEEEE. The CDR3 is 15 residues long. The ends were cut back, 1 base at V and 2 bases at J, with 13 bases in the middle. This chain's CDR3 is CASSLRYQQPYEQYF. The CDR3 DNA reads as TGTGCCAGCAGCTTGCGTTACCAACAGCCCTACGAGCAGTACTTC.

In nucleotides, the CDR3 is TGTGCCATCAGTGAGTCACCGGGGGCGAACGGCTACACCTTC. This encodes CAISESPGANGYTF. J is TRBJ1-2 and V is TRBV10-3, with D tentatively TRBD1 (6 bases). V was shortened by 0 bases and J by 8 bases, with 13 bases between the two germline ends. This CDR3 spans 14 amino acids. Germline V gene lookup returns CDR1 ENHRY and CDR2 SYGVKD.

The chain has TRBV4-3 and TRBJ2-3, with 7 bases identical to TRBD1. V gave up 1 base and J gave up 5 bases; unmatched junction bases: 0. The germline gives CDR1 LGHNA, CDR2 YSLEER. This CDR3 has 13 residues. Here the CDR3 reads CASSQAGGDTQYF. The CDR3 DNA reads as TGCGCCAGCAGCCAAGCAGGGGGAGATACGCAGTATTTT.

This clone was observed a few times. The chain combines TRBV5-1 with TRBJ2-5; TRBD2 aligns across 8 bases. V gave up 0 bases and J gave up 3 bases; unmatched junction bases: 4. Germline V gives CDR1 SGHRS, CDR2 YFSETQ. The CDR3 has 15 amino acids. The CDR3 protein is CASSLGSGGEETQYF. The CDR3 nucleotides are TGCGCCAGCAGCTTGGGAAGCGGGGGTGAAGAGACCCAGTACTTC.

The CDR3 DNA reads as TGTGCCATGACTAGCGGGAGGGTAAACACCGGGGAGCTGTTTTTT. Amino acids: CAMTSGRVNTGELFF. The rearrangement links TRBV5-4 to TRBJ2-2; 14 bases are shared with TRBD2. The CDR3 covers 15 residues. The germline CDR1 and CDR2 sequences are SGHNT and YYREEE (reference sequence). The J segment lost 2 bases and the V segment lost 9 bases, leaving 3 bases of the junction unmatched. The variable domain in full, completed from reference TRBV5-4 and TRBJ2-2, reads ETGVTQSPTHLIKTRGQQVTLRCSSQSGHNTVSWYQQALGQGPQFIFQYYREEENGRGNFPPRFSGLQFPNYSSELNVNALELDDSALYLCAMTSGRVNTGELFFGEGSRLTVL.

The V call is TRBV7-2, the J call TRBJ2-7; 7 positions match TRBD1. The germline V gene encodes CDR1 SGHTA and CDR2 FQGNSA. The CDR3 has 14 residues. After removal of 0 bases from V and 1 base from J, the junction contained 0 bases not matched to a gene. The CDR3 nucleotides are TGTGCCAGCAGCTTAGCCAGGGGGTCCTACGAGCAGTACTTC. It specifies CASSLARGSYEQYF.

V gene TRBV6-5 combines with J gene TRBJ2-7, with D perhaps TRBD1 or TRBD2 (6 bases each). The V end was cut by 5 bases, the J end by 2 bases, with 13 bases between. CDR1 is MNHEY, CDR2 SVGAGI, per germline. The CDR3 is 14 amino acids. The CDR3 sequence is CASSPWRGTYEQYF. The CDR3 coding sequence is TGTGCCAGCAGTCCTTGGAGGGGGACCTACGAGCAGTACTTC.